These T cell receptor beta chains were read from a single sample in a study of T cell responses to AZD1222 COVID-19 vaccine. This table comes from immunoSEQ multiplex PCR, and its TCRdb copy is limited to in-frame clones, with some not included. The table lists 20,000 to 30,000 clones, about 90% of them singletons. The material sequenced was peripheral blood, taken 28 days after the second AZD1222 dose. These TCRs come from an adult who received the AZD1222 COVID-19 vaccine. The CDR3 runs from the conserved cysteine through the conserved F or W. D genes are given only for firm matches. Only some rows state a clone size, as once, few, many or a class for expanded clones.

clone size	V gene	D gene	J gene	CDR3 length	CDR3 protein	CDR3 DNA
NA	TRBV29-1	TRBD1	TRBJ1-4	12	CSAWTGGEKLFF	TGCAGCGCCTGGACAGGGGGAGAAAAACTGTTTTTT
NA	TRBV5-1	TRBD1	TRBJ2-2	16	CASSSAGTGVVGELFF	TGCGCCAGCAGCTCGGCCGGGACAGGGGTAGTCGGGGAGCTGTTTTTT
NA	TRBV27	TRBD2	TRBJ2-7	16	CASSLFPGGEAYEQYF	TGTGCCAGCAGTTTATTCCCGGGAGGCGAAGCCTACGAGCAGTACTTC
NA	TRBV7-3	NA	TRBJ1-2	14	CASSLNSGAYGYTF	TGTGCCAGCAGCTTAAATTCAGGCGCCTATGGCTACACCTTC
NA	TRBV9	TRBD2	TRBJ2-3	15	CASSVTSGGLDTQYF	TGTGCCAGCAGCGTTACTAGCGGGGGCTTGGATACGCAGTATTTT
NA	TRBV10-2	NA	TRBJ2-5	18	CASRSVPGRLAPQETQYF	TGCGCCAGCAGATCCGTGCCAGGTCGTCTAGCGCCCCAAGAGACCCAGTACTTC
few	TRBV25-1	NA	TRBJ1-2	15	CASSEYTQGGYGYTF	TGTGCCAGCAGTGAATATACCCAGGGAGGTTATGGCTACACCTTC
NA	TRBV6-6	NA	TRBJ2-1	14	CASSGGVAYNEQFF	TGTGCCAGCAGTGGCGGGGTAGCGTACAATGAGCAGTTCTTC
NA	TRBV7-2	TRBD2	TRBJ2-1	17	CASSLAETSGGYNEQFF	TGTGCCAGCAGCTTAGCGGAGACTAGCGGGGGGTACAATGAGCAGTTCTTC
NA	TRBV5-1	TRBD2	TRBJ2-7	15	CASSPTSGGRGEQYF	TGCGCCAGCAGCCCAACTAGCGGGGGGCGAGGCGAGCAGTACTTC
NA	TRBV28	TRBD2	TRBJ2-5	19	CASSLYLRVSGGSKETQYF	TGTGCCAGCAGTTTATATCTGCGCGTGAGCGGGGGGAGTAAAGAGACCCAGTACTTC
NA	TRBV19	NA	TRBJ1-5	17	CASSIGGLVPGNQPQHF	TGTGCCAGTAGTATAGGGGGGCTTGTACCGGGCAATCAGCCCCAGCATTTT
NA	TRBV5-6	NA	TRBJ2-1	13	CASSRTVDNEQFF	TGTGCCAGCAGCCGGACAGTAGACAATGAGCAGTTCTTC
NA	TRBV27	NA	TRBJ2-7	14	CASARSGLYYEQYF	TGTGCCAGCGCCAGGTCGGGGCTGTACTACGAGCAGTACTTC
NA	TRBV7-2	TRBD2	TRBJ2-7	18	CASSFRTSGGTSSYEQYF	TGTGCCAGCAGCTTCCGGACTAGCGGGGGGACTAGCTCCTACGAGCAGTACTTC
once	TRBV19	TRBD2	TRBJ2-2	17	CASSRGGRPPNTGELFF	TGTGCCAGTAGTAGGGGAGGGAGGCCCCCAAACACCGGGGAGCTGTTTTTT
NA	TRBV24-1	NA	TRBJ2-1	15	CATRDGTGGYNEQFF	TGTGCCACGAGAGATGGGACCGGTGGGTACAATGAGCAGTTCTTC
NA	TRBV6-1	NA	TRBJ2-3	15	CASSESRTSTDTQYF	TGTGCCAGCAGTGAATCGAGGACTAGCACAGATACGCAGTATTTT
NA	TRBV3-1/TRBV3-2	NA	TRBJ2-7	14	CASSPTGPAYEQYF	TGTGCCAGCAGCCCCACCGGGCCTGCCTACGAGCAGTACTTC